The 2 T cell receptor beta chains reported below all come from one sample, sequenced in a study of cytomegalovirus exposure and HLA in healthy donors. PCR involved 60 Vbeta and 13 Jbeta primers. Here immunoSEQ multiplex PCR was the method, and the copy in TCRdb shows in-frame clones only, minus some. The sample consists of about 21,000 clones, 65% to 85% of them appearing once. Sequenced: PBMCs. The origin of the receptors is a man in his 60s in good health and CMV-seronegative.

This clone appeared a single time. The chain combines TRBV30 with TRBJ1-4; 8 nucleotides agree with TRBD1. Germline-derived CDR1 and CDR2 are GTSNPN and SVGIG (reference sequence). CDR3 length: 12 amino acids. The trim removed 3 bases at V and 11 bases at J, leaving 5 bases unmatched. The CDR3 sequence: CAWRTGGGKLFF. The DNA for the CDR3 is TGTGCCTGGAGAACAGGGGGGGGGAAACTGTTTTTT.

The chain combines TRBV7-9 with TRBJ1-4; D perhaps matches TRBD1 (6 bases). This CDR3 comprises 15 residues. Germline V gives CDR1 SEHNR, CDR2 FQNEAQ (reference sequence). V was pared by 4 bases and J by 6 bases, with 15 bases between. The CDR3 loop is CASSYYGTTDEKLFF. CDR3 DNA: TGTGCCAGCAGCTATTACGGGACAACGGATGAAAAACTGTTTTTT.